This TCR beta chain was retrieved from a study of CD4 T cells in relation to SARS-CoV-2 and coronaviruses. V lost 6 bases to trimming and J lost 7 bases, with 16 bases between them. This CDR3 region has 13 residues. Germline values: CDR1 SQVTM, CDR2 ANQGSEA. Comments on this clone: Antigen: not known.

The method was immunoSEQ multiplex PCR; TCRdb's version includes in-frame clones alone and lacks a portion of them. The sample yields around 41,000 clones, over 70% seen once. The gene calls are TRBV29-1 and TRBJ2-1; weak D call: TRBD2 (5 bases). Sequencing was performed on naive CD4+ T cells from PBMCs, cultured in vitro. Subset reported: naive CD4+ T cells isolated by negative enrichment. The sequence was obtained from an adult with COVID-19. The DNA of the CDR3 is TGCAGCGTAGCCGCGGTTACTAGGAATGAGCAGTTCTTC. Amino acids: CSVAAVTRNEQFF.